The 21 T cell receptor beta chains below all came from one sample that was sequenced in a study of blood T cell repertoires in COVID-19. The table came from immunoSEQ multiplex PCR; TCRdb's copy has only in-frame clones and leaves some out. Here the sample spans some 45,000 clones, 84% being singletons. Sequencing was performed on peripheral blood. The receptors come from a man in his sixties with acute or convalescent COVID-19.

The chain links TRBV7-3 to TRBJ1-4, with TRBD1 matching over 7 bases. Germline-derived CDR1 and CDR2 are SGHTA and FQGTGA. The CDR3 length is 14 residues. The V and J ends lost 8 bases and 7 bases, in that order; junction bases with no gene match: 10. CDR3 in DNA: TGTGCCAGCCGGGAAGACAGGGCTGCTGAAAAACTGTTTTTT. It translates to CASREDRAAEKLFF. The variable domain in full, with the rest retrieved from reference TRBV7-3 and TRBJ1-4, is GAGVSQTPSNKVTEKGKYVELRCDPISGHTALYWYRQSLGQGPEFLIYFQGTGAADDSGLPNDRFFAVRPEGSVSTLKIQRTERGDSAVYLCASREDRAAEKLFFGSGTQLSVL.

The gene calls are TRBV5-4 and TRBJ2-2, with 9 bases identical to TRBD1. V dropped 5 bases and J dropped 4; count of bases not matched to a gene: 9. This CDR3 spans 16 amino acids. The germline CDR1 and CDR2 sequences are SGHNT and YYREEE (reference sequence). The CDR3 nucleotides read TGTGCCAGCAGTTCCGACAGGGGGGGCGTCACCGGGGAGCTGTTTTTT. This gives the protein CASSSDRGGVTGELFF.

This sequence joins TRBV5-6 and TRBJ1-4, with D unresolved. From germline, CDR1 is SGHDT and CDR2 YYEEEE. The CDR3 covers 17 residues. Trimming pared 5 bases from V and 8 bases from J, leaving 25 bases between. CDR3 amino acids: CASRNIGRSDGKEKLFF. The CDR3 DNA reads TGTGCCAGCAGGAATATCGGGAGATCCGACGGAAAGGAAAAACTGTTTTTT.

The chain combines TRBV16 with TRBJ2-2; D unclear. The V end was cut by 5 bases, the J end by 7 bases, with 5 bases between. Germline V gives CDR1 KGHSY, CDR2 FQNENV. There are 11 residues in the CDR3. CDR3 sequence (DNA): TGTGCCAGCAGCTTCTTCGGGGAGCTGTTTTTT. Translated, it gives CASSFFGELFF.

This clone was counted only a few times. The genes are TRBV5-1 and TRBJ2-7; D is perhaps TRBD1 (6 bases). V shed 2 bases and J shed 5 bases, with 23 bases lying between them. This CDR3 region has 17 residues. Germline lookup yields CDR1 SGHRS and CDR2 YFSETQ. The CDR3 DNA is TGCGCCAGCAGCTTCGGAACGACGGACAGACTTCTGGACGAGCAGTACTTC. This sequence encodes CASSFGTTDRLLDEQYF.

This clone was recorded once. The V call is TRBV9, the J call TRBJ2-7; maybe TRBD2 (5 bases). CDR3 length: 13 amino acids. V shed 0 bases and J shed 7 bases, with 11 bases lying between them. CDR1 is SGDLS, CDR2 YYNGEE, per germline. This chain's CDR3 is CASSVGIGGEQYF. Written as DNA, the CDR3 is TGTGCCAGCAGCGTAGGAATCGGCGGGGAGCAGTACTTC.

The chain combines TRBV5-1 with TRBJ2-7, with a weak D call TRBD1 (6 bases). The CDR3 covers 15 residues. Per the germline V gene, CDR1 is SGHRS and CDR2 is YFSETQ. Trimming shortened V by 4 bases and J by 3 bases, and 17 bases separated the two germline ends. The CDR3 DNA reads TGCGCCAGCAGCCCGCTCCCAGGGGAAATCTACGAGCAGTACTTC. This sequence encodes CASSPLPGEIYEQYF.

J is TRBJ1-2 and V is TRBV25-1; D gene ambiguous. Germline assignment: CDR1 MGHDK and CDR2 SYGVNS. The ends were cut back, 3 bases at V and 8 bases at J, with 19 bases in the middle. CDR3 length: 15 residues. CDR3 residues: CASSESGSGYGGYTF. In DNA form, the CDR3 reads TGTGCCAGCAGTGAGTCGGGGTCGGGTTATGGAGGCTACACCTTC.

The chain employs TRBV7-3 and TRBJ2-5, with D perhaps TRBD2 (5 bases). Between the trimmed V and J ends, which lost 5 bases and 4 bases, there was a span of 14 bases. Germline V gene data show CDR1 as SGHTA and CDR2 as FQGTGA. The CDR3 contains 14 residues. The DNA for the CDR3 is TGTGCCAGCAGCCCCCGGGGTAGCCCAGAGACCCAGTACTTC. Translated, it gives CASSPRGSPETQYF.

A few counts support this clone. The rearrangement joins TRBV5-1 to TRBJ2-3; D might be TRBD1 (5 bases). V was pared by 0 bases and J by 3 bases, with 11 bases between. CDR3 length: 15 amino acids. The germline V gene encodes CDR1 SGHRS and CDR2 YFSETQ. The CDR3 coding sequence is TGCGCCAGCAGCTTGGACAGGAGAGAAACAGATACGCAGTATTTT. It encodes CASSLDRRETDTQYF.

The chain employs TRBV7-9 and TRBJ1-2; 7 nucleotides align to TRBD1. The CDR3 spans 16 residues. From germline, CDR1 is SEHNR and CDR2 FQNEAQ (reference sequence). Germline trimming cut 6 bases from V and 4 bases from J; bases unmatched to any gene: 14. For the CDR3, the DNA is TGTGCCAGCAGTTCTAGCGATGGACAGGTGACCTATGGCTACACCTTC. It yields the protein CASSSSDGQVTYGYTF.

This clone was counted a few times. The rearrangement joins TRBV30 to TRBJ2-7; the match to TRBD1 covers 9 bases. The V segment lost 3 bases and the J segment 4 bases; nucleotides outside the gene matches: 4. CDR3 length: 13 amino acids. The germline V gene encodes CDR1 GTSNPN and CDR2 SVGIG (reference sequence). CDR3 protein: CAWSDGQGYEQYF. In nucleotides, the CDR3 is TGTGCCTGGAGCGACGGACAGGGGTACGAGCAGTACTTC.

This chain uses TRBV3-1 (or the pseudogene TRBV3-2) with TRBJ1-1; D is undetermined. Per the germline V gene, CDR1 is LGHDT and CDR2 is YNNKEL (reference sequence). This CDR3 has 13 residues. Trimming took 1 base from V and 4 from J, leaving 7 bases between them. This CDR3 is CASSQVTGTEAFF. In DNA form, the CDR3 reads TGTGCCAGCAGCCAAGTGACGGGCACTGAAGCTTTCTTT.

The chain recombines TRBV27 with TRBJ2-7; 11 nucleotides match TRBD1. The germline V gene encodes CDR1 MNHEY and CDR2 SMNVEV (reference sequence). The CDR3 is 16 amino acids. Trimming removed 6 bases from V and 5 bases from J; junction bases left unmatched: 12. The CDR3 DNA is TGTGCCAGCAGAACCCTAAGGGGGACAGGGGGTAACGAGCAGTACTTC. This translates into CASRTLRGTGGNEQYF.

The chain links TRBV15 to TRBJ1-5, with 10 nucleotides matching TRBD1. The CDR3 consists of 12 residues. After removal of 5 bases from V and 11 bases from J, the junction contained 3 bases not matched to a gene. From germline, CDR1 is LNHNV and CDR2 YYDKDF (reference sequence). The CDR3 nucleotides read TGTGCCACCAGCGGAGGGACAGGGGCCCAGCATTTT. Its translation is CATSGGTGAQHF.

The V gene is TRBV6-5, the J gene TRBJ2-1; 8 nucleotides agree with TRBD2. From germline, CDR1 is MNHEY and CDR2 SVGAGI. With V trimmed by 5 bases and J by 7 bases, 10 bases remained unmatched. This CDR3 contains 15 residues. CDR3 coding DNA: TGTGCCAGCAGTCACGATAGCGGGGCCCTAAATGAGCAGTTCTTC. Translating it yields CASSHDSGALNEQFF.

The chain is built from TRBV6-1 and TRBJ1-2, with D tentatively TRBD1 (6 bases). Deletions cut 0 bases from V and 2 bases from J, with 13 bases between. The CDR3 is 16 amino acids. Looked up from germline, CDR1 is MNHNS and CDR2 is SASEGT. The CDR3 is CASSEARFTGNYGYTF. As DNA, the CDR3 is TGTGCCAGCAGTGAAGCCCGATTCACAGGGAACTATGGCTACACCTTC.

This clone was seen only once. The V and J genes are TRBV5-5 and TRBJ2-1; perhaps TRBD1 as D (5 bases). Germline V lookup: CDR1 SGHKS, CDR2 YYEKEE (reference sequence). V dropped 7 bases and J dropped 1 base, with 18 bases sitting between them. The CDR3 extends over 16 amino acids. In nucleotides, the CDR3 is TGTGCCAGCTCTCCTAGGGGTGTCGGGTCCTACAATGAGCAGTTCTTC. Encoded protein: CASSPRGVGSYNEQFF.

This clone was detected only once. This chain links TRBV20-1 with TRBJ1-1; tentative D call: TRBD1 (5 bases). V was clipped by 3 bases and J by 4 bases, with 9 bases between them. The CDR3 contains 12 residues. From germline, CDR1 is DFQATT and CDR2 SNEGSKA (reference sequence). The CDR3 sequence is CSASRGGTEAFF. The CDR3 DNA reads as TGCAGTGCTAGTAGGGGTGGCACTGAAGCTTTCTTT.

This chain joins TRBV18 and TRBJ2-7, with D possibly matching TRBD2 (7 bases). Per the germline V gene, CDR1 is KGHSH and CDR2 is LQKENI. The CDR3 has 17 amino acids. V was cut by 0 bases and J by 1 base, with 16 bases left in between. The CDR3: CASSPPQSRGLSYEQYF. CDR3 nucleotides: TGTGCCAGCTCACCACCCCAGAGCAGGGGACTATCCTACGAGCAGTACTTC.

This rearrangement joins TRBV5-4 to TRBJ2-2; D is uncertain. V dropped 2 bases and J dropped 6 bases, with 2 bases sitting between them. The CDR3 loop spans 11 amino acids. CDR1 is SGHNT and CDR2 is YYREEE in the germline V gene (reference sequence). This CDR3 is CASSFSGELFF. The CDR3 DNA is TGTGCCAGCAGCTTCTCCGGGGAGCTGTTTTTT.